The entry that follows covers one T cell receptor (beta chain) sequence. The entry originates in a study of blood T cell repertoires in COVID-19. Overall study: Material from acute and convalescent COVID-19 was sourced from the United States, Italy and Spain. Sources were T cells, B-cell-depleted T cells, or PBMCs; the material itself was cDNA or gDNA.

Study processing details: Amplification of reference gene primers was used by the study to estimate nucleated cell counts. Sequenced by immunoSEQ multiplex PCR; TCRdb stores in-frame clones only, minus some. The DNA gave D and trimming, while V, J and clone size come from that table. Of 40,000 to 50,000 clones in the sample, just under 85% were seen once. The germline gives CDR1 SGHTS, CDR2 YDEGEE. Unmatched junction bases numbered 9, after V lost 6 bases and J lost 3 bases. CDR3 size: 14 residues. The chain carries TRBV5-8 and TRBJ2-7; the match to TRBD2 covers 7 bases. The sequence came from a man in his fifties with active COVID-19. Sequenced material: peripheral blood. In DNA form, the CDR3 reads TGTGCCAGCATATCCGGAGGACTAGTCTACGAGCAGTACTTC. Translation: CASISGGLVYEQYF.